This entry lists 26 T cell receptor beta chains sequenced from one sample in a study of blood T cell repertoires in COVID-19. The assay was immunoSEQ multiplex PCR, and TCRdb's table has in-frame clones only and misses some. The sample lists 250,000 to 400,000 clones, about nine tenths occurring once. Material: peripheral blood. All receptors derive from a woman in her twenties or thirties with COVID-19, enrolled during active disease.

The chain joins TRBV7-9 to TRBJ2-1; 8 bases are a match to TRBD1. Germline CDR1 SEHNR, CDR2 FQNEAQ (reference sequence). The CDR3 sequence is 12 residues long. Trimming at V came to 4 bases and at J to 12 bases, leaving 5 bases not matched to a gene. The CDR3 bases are TGTGCCAGCAGCTCCCTAGGACAGGGGCAGTTCTTC. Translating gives CASSSLGQGQFF.

CDR3 nucleotides: TGTGCCAGCAGTTTCCGGGGAGGAATTGAAGCTTTCTTT. Protein product: CASSFRGGIEAFF. The gene calls are TRBV28 and TRBJ1-1; D is unclear. The CDR3 consists of 13 residues. From germline, CDR1 is MDHEN and CDR2 SYDVKM. V was cut by 3 bases and J by 7 bases, with 12 bases left in between.

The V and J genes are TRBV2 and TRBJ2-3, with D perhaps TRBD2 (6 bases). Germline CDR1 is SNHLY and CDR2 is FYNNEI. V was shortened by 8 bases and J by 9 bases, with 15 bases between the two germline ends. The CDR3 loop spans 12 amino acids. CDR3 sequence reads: CASRSGPGTQYF. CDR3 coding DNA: TGTGCCAGCCGAAGCGGGCCAGGGACGCAGTATTTT. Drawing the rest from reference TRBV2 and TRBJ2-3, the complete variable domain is EPEVTQTPSHQVTQMGQEVILRCVPISNHLYFYWYRQILGQKVEFLVSFYNNEISEKSEIFDDQFSVERPDGSNFTLKIRSTKLEDSAMYFCASRSGPGTQYFGPGTRLTVL.

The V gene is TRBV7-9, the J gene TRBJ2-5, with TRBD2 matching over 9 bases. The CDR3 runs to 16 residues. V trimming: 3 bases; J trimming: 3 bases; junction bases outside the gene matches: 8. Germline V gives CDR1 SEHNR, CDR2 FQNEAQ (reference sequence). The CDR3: CASSFGLAGTEETQYF. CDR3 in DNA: TGTGCCAGCAGCTTCGGGCTAGCGGGGACCGAAGAGACCCAGTACTTC.

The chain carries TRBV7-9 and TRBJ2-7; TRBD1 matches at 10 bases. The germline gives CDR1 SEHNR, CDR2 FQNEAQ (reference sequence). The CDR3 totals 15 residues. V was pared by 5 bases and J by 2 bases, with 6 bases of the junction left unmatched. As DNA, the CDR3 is TGTGCCAGCAGCACCGGACAGGGGGAAACCTACGAGCAGTACTTC. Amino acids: CASSTGQGETYEQYF.

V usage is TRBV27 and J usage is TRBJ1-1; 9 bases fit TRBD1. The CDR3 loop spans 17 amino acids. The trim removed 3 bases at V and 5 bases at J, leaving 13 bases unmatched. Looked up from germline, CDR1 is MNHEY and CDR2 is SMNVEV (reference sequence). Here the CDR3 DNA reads TGTGCCAGCAGTTTGTTTGCGAGACAGGGGGTCGGGACTGAAGCTTTCTTT. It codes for CASSLFARQGVGTEAFF.

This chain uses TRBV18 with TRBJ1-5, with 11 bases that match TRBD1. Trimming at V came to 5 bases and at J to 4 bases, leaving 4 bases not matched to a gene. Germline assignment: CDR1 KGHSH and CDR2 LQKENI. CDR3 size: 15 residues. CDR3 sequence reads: CASSIGTGGNQPQHF. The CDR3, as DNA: TGTGCCAGCTCAATCGGGACAGGGGGAAATCAGCCCCAGCATTTT.

The CDR3 is CASTSRGGTGRETQYF. CDR3 nucleotides: TGTGCCAGCACCTCCCGCGGTGGCACGGGGAGAGAGACCCAGTACTTC. The gene calls are TRBV3-1 (or the pseudogene TRBV3-2) and TRBJ2-5, with a tentative D call TRBD2 (5 bases). This CDR3 has 16 amino acids. Germline CDR1 reads LGHDT; CDR2 reads YNNKEL (reference sequence). V dropped 7 bases and J dropped 4 bases, with 22 bases sitting between them.

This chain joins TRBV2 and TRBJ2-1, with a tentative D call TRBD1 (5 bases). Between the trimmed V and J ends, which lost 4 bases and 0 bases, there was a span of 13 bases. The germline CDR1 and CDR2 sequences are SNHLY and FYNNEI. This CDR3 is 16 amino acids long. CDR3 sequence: CASSAQGHGSYNEQFF. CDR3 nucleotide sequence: TGTGCCAGCAGTGCCCAGGGCCACGGCTCCTACAATGAGCAGTTCTTC.

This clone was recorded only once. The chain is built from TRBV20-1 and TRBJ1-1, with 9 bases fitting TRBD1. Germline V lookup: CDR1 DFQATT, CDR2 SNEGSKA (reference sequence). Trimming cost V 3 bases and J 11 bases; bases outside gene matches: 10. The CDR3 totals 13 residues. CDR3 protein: CSASTGQGWLAFF. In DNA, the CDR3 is TGCAGTGCTAGTACCGGACAGGGGTGGCTCGCTTTCTTT.

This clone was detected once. The CDR3 DNA sequence: TGTGCCAGCAGCCGGGGGCCCCCCGGGTACAATGAGCAGTTCTTC. It translates to CASSRGPPGYNEQFF. The chain is built from TRBV3-1 (or the pseudogene TRBV3-2) and TRBJ2-1; possibly TRBD1 for D (6 bases). The CDR3 length is 15 residues. The V gene's germline CDR1 is LGHDT and CDR2 YNNKEL (reference sequence). V shed 4 bases and J shed 4 bases, with 14 bases lying between them.

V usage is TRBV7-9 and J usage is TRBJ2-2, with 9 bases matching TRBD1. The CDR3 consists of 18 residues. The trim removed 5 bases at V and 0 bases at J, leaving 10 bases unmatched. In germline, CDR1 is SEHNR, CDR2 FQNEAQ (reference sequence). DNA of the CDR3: TGTGCCAGCAGCGGAAGTACAGGGGGCCCCGCGAACACCGGGGAGCTGTTTTTT. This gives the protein CASSGSTGGPANTGELFF.

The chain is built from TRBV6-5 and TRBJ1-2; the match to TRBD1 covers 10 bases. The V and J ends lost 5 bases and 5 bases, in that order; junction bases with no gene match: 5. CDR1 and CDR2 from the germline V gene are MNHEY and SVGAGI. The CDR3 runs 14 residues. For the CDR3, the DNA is TGTGCCAGCAGTCCCGGACAGGGGGGGTATGGCTACACCTTC. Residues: CASSPGQGGYGYTF.

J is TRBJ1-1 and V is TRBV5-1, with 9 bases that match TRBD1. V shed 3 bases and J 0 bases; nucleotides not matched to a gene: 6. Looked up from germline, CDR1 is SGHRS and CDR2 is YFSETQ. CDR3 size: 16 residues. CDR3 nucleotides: TGCGCCAGCAGCTGGGGGACAGGGAGGGTGAACACTGAAGCTTTCTTT. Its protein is CASSWGTGRVNTEAFF. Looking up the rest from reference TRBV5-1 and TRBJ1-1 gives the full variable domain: KAGVTQTPRYLIKTRGQQVTLSCSPISGHRSVSWYQQTPGQGLQFLFEYFSETQRNKGNFPGRFSGRQFSNSRSEMNVSTLELGDSALYLCASSWGTGRVNTEAFFGQGTRLTVV.

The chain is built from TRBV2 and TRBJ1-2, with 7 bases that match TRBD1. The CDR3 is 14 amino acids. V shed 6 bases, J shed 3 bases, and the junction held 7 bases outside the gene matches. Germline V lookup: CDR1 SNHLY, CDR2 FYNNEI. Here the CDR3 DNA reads TGTGCCAGCAGCAAGCGACAGGGTGACTATGGCTACACCTTC. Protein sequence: CASSKRQGDYGYTF.

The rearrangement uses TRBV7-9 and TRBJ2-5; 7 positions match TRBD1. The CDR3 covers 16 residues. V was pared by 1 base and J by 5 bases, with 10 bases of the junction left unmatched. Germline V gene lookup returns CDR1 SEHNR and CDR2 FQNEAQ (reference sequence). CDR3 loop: CASSLDGTDPEETQYF. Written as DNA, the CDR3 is TGTGCCAGCAGCTTAGATGGGACAGACCCCGAGGAGACCCAGTACTTC.

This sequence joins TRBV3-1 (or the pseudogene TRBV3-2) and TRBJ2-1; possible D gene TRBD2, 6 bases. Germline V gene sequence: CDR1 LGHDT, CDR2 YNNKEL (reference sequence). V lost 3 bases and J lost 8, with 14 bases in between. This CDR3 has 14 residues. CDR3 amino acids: CASSQGTRPHEQFF. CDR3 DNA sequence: TGTGCCAGCAGCCAGGGGACTCGCCCCCATGAGCAGTTCTTC.

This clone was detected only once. CDR3 amino acids: CASSLAVAGRNTGELFF. CDR3 nucleotides: TGTGCCAGCAGCTTAGCGGTGGCGGGGAGGAACACCGGGGAGCTGTTTTTT. This chain joins TRBV7-6 and TRBJ2-2, with D perhaps TRBD2 (6 bases). Germline CDR1 SGHVS, CDR2 FNYEAQ. The germline V and J ends were trimmed by 0 bases and 1 base, with 12 bases remaining between them. There are 17 residues in the CDR3.

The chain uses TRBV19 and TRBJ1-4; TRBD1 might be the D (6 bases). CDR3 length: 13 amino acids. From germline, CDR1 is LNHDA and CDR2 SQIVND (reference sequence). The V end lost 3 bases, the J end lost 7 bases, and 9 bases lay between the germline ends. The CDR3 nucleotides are TGTGCCAGTAGTATCTTGGGGGCTGAAAAACTGTTTTTT. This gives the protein CASSILGAEKLFF.

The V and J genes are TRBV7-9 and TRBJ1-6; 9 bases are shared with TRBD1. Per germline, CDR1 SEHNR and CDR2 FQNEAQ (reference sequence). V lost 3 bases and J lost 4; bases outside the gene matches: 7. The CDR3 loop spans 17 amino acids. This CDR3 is CASSLGGTGPYNSPLHF. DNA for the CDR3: TGTGCCAGCAGCTTGGGGGGGACAGGGCCGTATAATTCACCCCTCCACTTT.

The CDR3 is CASSQPTSGGPDTQYF. CDR3 DNA: TGTGCCAGCAGCCAACCTACTAGCGGGGGCCCAGATACGCAGTATTTT. The chain recombines TRBV4-2 with TRBJ2-3, with 11 positions matching TRBD2. Germline loops: CDR1 LGHNA, CDR2 YNFKEQ. Losses at the gene ends were 2 bases for V and 4 bases for J; bases not matched to a gene: 5. The CDR3 spans 16 residues.

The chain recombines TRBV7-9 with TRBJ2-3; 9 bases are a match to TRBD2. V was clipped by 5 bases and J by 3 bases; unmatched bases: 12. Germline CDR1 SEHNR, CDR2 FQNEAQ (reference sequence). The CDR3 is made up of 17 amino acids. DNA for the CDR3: TGTGCCAGCAGCCCTTCGACGGGCGGGGGGGCAACAGATACGCAGTATTTT. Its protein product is CASSPSTGGGATDTQYF.

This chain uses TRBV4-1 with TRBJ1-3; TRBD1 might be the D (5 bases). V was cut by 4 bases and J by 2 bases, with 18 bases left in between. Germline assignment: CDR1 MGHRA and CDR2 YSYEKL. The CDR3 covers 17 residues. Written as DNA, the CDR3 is TGCGCCAGCAGCCTAGCAGTTTGGAGGGGAACTGGAAACACCATATATTTT. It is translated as CASSLAVWRGTGNTIYF.

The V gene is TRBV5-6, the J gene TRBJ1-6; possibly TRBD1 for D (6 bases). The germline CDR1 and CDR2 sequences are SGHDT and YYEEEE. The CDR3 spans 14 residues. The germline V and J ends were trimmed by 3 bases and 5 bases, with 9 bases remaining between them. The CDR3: CASSSRDNNSPLHF. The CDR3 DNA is TGTGCCAGCAGCTCCCGGGACAATAATTCACCCCTCCACTTT. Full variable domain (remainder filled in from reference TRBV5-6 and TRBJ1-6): DAGVTQSPTHLIKTRGQQVTLRCSPKSGHDTVSWYQQALGQGPQFIFQYYEEEERQRGNFPDRFSGHQFPNYSSELNVNALLLGDSALYLCASSSRDNNSPLHFGNGTRLTVT.

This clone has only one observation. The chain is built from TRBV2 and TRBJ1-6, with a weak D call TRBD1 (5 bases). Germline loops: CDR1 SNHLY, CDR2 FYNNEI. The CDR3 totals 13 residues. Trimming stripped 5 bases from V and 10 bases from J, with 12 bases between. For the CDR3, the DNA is TGTGCCAGCAGTTACCGGGGGAGCTCACCCCTCCACTTT. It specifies CASSYRGSSPLHF.

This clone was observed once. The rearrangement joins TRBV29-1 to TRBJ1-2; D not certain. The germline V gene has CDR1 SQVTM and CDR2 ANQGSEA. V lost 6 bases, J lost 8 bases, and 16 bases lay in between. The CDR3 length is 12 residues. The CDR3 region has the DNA TGCAGCGTCCTCGCGGGGATGGAAGGCTACACCTTC. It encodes CSVLAGMEGYTF.